The text below deals with one TCR beta chain. Its antigen remains unknown. This sample stems from a study of T cell responses to AZD1222 COVID-19 vaccine. Study-wide points: Dominant CD4 TCR responses targeted spike regions 160-218 and 743-854.

Germline V gene sequence: CDR1 MGHDK, CDR2 SYGVNS. Trimming took 5 bases from V and 6 from J; bases not matched to a gene: 9. The CDR3 contains 15 residues. Assay: immunoSEQ multiplex PCR; the TCRdb copy retains only in-frame clones and omits some. The sample contains 150,000 to 200,000 clones, more than 85% of which appear only once. This sequence was found in an adult who received the AZD1222 COVID-19 vaccine. This chain links TRBV25-1 with TRBJ1-2, with 10 positions matching TRBD1. The specimen comprised peripheral blood, sampled 28 days after the second AZD1222 dose. CDR3 protein: CASSTLLGTGDGYTF. The CDR3 region has the DNA TGTGCCAGCAGTACACTACTCGGGACAGGGGATGGCTACACCTTC.